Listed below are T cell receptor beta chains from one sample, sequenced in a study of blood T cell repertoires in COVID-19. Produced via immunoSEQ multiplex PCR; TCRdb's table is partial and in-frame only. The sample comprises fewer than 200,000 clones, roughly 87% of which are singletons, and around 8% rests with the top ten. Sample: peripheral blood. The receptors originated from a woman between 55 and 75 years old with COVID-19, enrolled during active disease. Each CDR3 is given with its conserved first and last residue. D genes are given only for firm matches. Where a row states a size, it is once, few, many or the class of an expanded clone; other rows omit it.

TGTGCCAGCAGAGTCGGGGCAACTAATGAAAAACTGTTTTTT | CASRVGATNEKLFF | 14 | TRBJ1-4 | TRBV2 | - | -
TGCAGTGCCCTGGGGGCGGATGGCTACACCTTC | CSALGADGYTF | 11 | TRBJ1-2 | TRBV20-1 | - | -
TGTGCCAGCAGCGTCAGCCAGGGGGCGGTAAATGAGCAGTTCTTC | CASSVSQGAVNEQFF | 15 | TRBJ2-1 | TRBV9 | few | TRBD1
TGTGCCAGCAACCAGGGACAGTACAATCAGCCCCAGCATTTT | CASNQGQYNQPQHF | 14 | TRBJ1-5 | TRBV28 | - | TRBD1
TGTGCCAGCAGCTTAGGGGTAACAGGGGAGGAAAAACTGTTTTTT | CASSLGVTGEEKLFF | 15 | TRBJ1-4 | TRBV13 | - | TRBD1
TGTGCCAGCAGCTCCTGGGGGCCGGATCAGCCCCAGCATTTT | CASSSWGPDQPQHF | 14 | TRBJ1-5 | TRBV5-6 | - | -
TGTGCCAGTAGTCCCGAGGGACATTCCTACAATGAGCAGTTCTTC | CASSPEGHSYNEQFF | 15 | TRBJ2-1 | TRBV19 | - | -
TGTGCCATCAGCCGGGGAGATGAGCAGTTCTTC | CAISRGDEQFF | 11 | TRBJ2-1 | TRBV10-3 | - | -
TGTGCCAGCAGTCGAAGCAGGGGACAAGAGACCCAGTACTTC | CASSRSRGQETQYF | 14 | TRBJ2-5 | TRBV6-5 | - | -
TGTGCCAGTAGTATCCAGGGTGGTCAGCCCCAGCATTTT | CASSIQGGQPQHF | 13 | TRBJ1-5 | TRBV19 | - | -
TGTGCCAGCAGCCGAGGTGGAGGGGGCTCTAGCAATCAGCCCCAGCATTTT | CASSRGGGGSSNQPQHF | 17 | TRBJ1-5 | TRBV6-6 | few | TRBD1
TGTGCCAGCTCAATAGATCGGGGGGGCCTAGGGGAGACCCAGTACTTC | CASSIDRGGLGETQYF | 16 | TRBJ2-5 | TRBV18 | - | TRBD2
TGTGCCAGCAGTCGCCCCGGACAGGGGGACACTGAAGCTTTCTTT | CASSRPGQGDTEAFF | 15 | TRBJ1-1 | TRBV11-2 | - | TRBD1
TGTGCCAGCTATCCCGCAGGGGTTGGAAACACCATATATTTT | CASYPAGVGNTIYF | 14 | TRBJ1-3 | TRBV18 | - | -
TGTGCCTGGACCCCGGGACAGACTAATGAAAAACTGTTTTTT | CAWTPGQTNEKLFF | 14 | TRBJ1-4 | TRBV30 | - | TRBD1
TGTGCCAGCAGTGATTCGAGGGCGGCCAAGCGCTACACCTTC | CASSDSRAAKRYTF | 14 | TRBJ1-2 | TRBV6-1 | - | -
TGTGCCAGCAGTATAACAGGGGGCTGGACTGAAGCTTTCTTT | CASSITGGWTEAFF | 14 | TRBJ1-1 | TRBV27 | - | TRBD1
TGTGCCAGCAGCCAACCCCCGTCGGGACTAGCCAAAAACATTCAGTACTTC | CASSQPPSGLAKNIQYF | 17 | TRBJ2-4 | TRBV3-1/TRBV3-2 | - | -
TGTGCCAGCAGTTGGGGACAGTCTAGCAATCAGCCCCAGCATTTT | CASSWGQSSNQPQHF | 15 | TRBJ1-5 | TRBV6-5 | - | TRBD1
TGTGCCAGTAGTATCCGCTGGGGGGGGCAGTGGGCCGGGGAGCTGTTTTTT | CASSIRWGGQWAGELFF | 17 | TRBJ2-2 | TRBV19 | - | -
TGTGCCACCAGCAGATCCCTCAGGGAAAACTATGGCTACACCTTC | CATSRSLRENYGYTF | 15 | TRBJ1-2 | TRBV15 | - | -
TGTGCCAGCAGCTTAGGCCCGACAGGGGGAGGCTACACCTTC | CASSLGPTGGGYTF | 14 | TRBJ1-2 | TRBV7-2 | - | TRBD1
TGTGCCAGCAGAACACGCCTGAGGACAGATCAGCCCCAGCATTTT | CASRTRLRTDQPQHF | 15 | TRBJ1-5 | TRBV28 | - | -
TGTGCCAGCAGCCCCCTGGGGGGGCAGGGGTCACCCCTCCACTTT | CASSPLGGQGSPLHF | 15 | TRBJ1-6 | TRBV7-2 | - | -
TGTGCCAGCAGCGGGACAGGGGGAGGTGGAAACACCATATATTTT | CASSGTGGGGNTIYF | 15 | TRBJ1-3 | TRBV9 | - | TRBD1
TGTGCCAGCAGCCAAGCCGGGACTAGGTTAGGGGAGCAGTTCTTC | CASSQAGTRLGEQFF | 15 | TRBJ2-1 | TRBV11-1 | - | TRBD2
TGTGCCAGCAGTTCACAACCCCGACAGCGGGGCGAGCAGTACTTC | CASSSQPRQRGEQYF | 15 | TRBJ2-7 | TRBV7-2 | - | TRBD2